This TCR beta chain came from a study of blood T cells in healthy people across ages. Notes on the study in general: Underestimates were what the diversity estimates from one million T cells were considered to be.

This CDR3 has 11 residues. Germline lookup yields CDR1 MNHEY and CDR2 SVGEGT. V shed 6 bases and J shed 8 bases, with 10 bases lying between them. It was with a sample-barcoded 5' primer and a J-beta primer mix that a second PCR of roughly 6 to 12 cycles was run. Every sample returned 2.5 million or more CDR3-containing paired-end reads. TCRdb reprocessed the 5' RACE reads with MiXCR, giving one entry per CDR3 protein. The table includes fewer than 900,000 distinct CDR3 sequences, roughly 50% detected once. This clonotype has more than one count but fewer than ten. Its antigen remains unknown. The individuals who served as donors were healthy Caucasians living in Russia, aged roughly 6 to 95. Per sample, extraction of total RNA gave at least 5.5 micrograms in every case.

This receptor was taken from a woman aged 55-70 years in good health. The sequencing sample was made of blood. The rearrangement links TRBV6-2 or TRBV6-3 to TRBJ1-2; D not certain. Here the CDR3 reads CASRSGKGYTF. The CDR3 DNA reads TGTGCCAGCAGGAGCGGTAAGGGCTACACCTTC.